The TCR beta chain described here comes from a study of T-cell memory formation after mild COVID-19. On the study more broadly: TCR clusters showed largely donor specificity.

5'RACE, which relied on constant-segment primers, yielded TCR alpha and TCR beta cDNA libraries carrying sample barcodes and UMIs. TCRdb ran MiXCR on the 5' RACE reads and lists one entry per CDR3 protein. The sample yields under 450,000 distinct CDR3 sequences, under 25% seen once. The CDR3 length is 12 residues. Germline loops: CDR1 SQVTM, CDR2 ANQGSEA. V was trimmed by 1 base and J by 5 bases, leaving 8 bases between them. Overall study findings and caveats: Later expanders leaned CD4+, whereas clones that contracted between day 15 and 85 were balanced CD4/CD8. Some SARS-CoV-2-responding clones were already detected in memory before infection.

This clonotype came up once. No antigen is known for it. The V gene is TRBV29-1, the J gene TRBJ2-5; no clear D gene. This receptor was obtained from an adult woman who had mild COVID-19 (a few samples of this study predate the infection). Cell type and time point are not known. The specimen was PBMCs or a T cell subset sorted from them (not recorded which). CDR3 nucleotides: TGCAGCGTTGAAGGAGGTTGGGAGACCCAGTACTTC. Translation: CSVEGGWETQYF.